The 8 T cell receptor beta chains below were found in one sample sequenced in a study of T cell repertoires in cytomegalovirus infection. TCRdb recomputed calls from the reads with MiXCR, one row per CDR3 protein. This table has fewer than 350,000 distinct CDR3 sequences, 17% appearing once. The sequencing sample was made of PBMCs. Receptor source: a human donor in good health (CMV status not recorded). Some clones in this sample may be carry-over from other donors' samples.

This clonotype came up a few times. V and J are TRBV28 and TRBJ2-1; 8 bases are shared with TRBD2. The germline V gene has CDR1 MDHEN and CDR2 SYDVKM. The CDR3 extends over 18 amino acids. V shed 5 bases, J shed 7 bases, and the junction held 19 bases outside the gene matches. The CDR3 loop is CASSHSSPSGGGVNEQFF. The CDR3 DNA follows: TGTGCCAGCAGTCATTCTTCCCCTTCCGGGGGGGGAGTAAATGAGCAGTTCTTC. The variable domain in full, with the rest retrieved from reference TRBV28 and TRBJ2-1, is DVKVTQSSRYLVKRTGEKVFLECVQDMDHENMFWYRQDPGLGLRLIYFSYDVKMKEKGDIPEGYSVSREKKERFSLILESASTNQTSMYLCASSHSSPSGGGVNEQFFGPGTRLTVL.

This clonotype was seen many times. V and J are TRBV28 and TRBJ1-5; D remains unclear. From germline, CDR1 is MDHEN and CDR2 SYDVKM. V dropped 3 bases and J dropped 4 bases, with 10 bases sitting between them. The CDR3 consists of 14 residues. CDR3 loop: CASSLTQRNQPQHF. The CDR3 region has the DNA TGTGCCAGCAGTTTGACCCAGCGGAATCAGCCCCAGCATTTT.

The rearrangement joins TRBV20-1 to TRBJ2-7; tentative D call: TRBD2 (5 bases). The V and J ends lost 3 bases and 2 bases respectively, with 11 bases between them. From germline, CDR1 is DFQATT and CDR2 SNEGSKA (reference sequence). The length of the CDR3 is 13 residues. CDR3 protein: CSASLSGTYEQYF. Written as DNA, the CDR3 is TGCAGTGCTAGTTTGTCGGGGACCTACGAGCAGTACTTC.

V is TRBV6-2 or TRBV6-3 and J is TRBJ2-3; no definite D call. V dropped 7 bases and J dropped 8 bases, with 19 bases sitting between them. Germline loops: CDR1 MNHEY, CDR2 SVGEGT. CDR3 length: 14 residues. The CDR3 coding sequence is TGTGCCAGCACTCCCGGGCCCCCACTCAGTACGCAGTATTTT. Its translation: CASTPGPPLSTQYF.

This clonotype was seen at least ten times. The chain employs TRBV7-2 and TRBJ1-5, with no clear D. Trimming cost V 1 base and J 3 bases, with 7 bases left between them. The CDR3 is made up of 14 amino acids. Germline lookup yields CDR1 SGHTA and CDR2 FQGNSA. CDR3: CASSLEGINQPQHF. The CDR3 coding sequence is TGTGCCAGCAGCTTAGAGGGAATCAATCAGCCCCAGCATTTT.

This clonotype was counted only a few times. The chain links TRBV12-3 or TRBV12-4 to TRBJ2-1; 7 nucleotides agree with TRBD1. The CDR3 loop spans 15 amino acids. Trimming took 6 bases from V and 5 from J; bases not matched to a gene: 10. CDR3 protein: CASSLRQGRNNEQFF. In DNA, the CDR3 is TGTGCCAGCAGCCTAAGACAGGGCCGGAACAATGAGCAGTTCTTC.

Many counts were recorded for this clonotype. The CDR3 DNA reads as TGCAGTGCTAGAGATCTTTCGTTGAGACAGCAAGCGTCGTACGAGCAGTACTTC. Protein: CSARDLSLRQQASYEQYF. The chain couples TRBV20-1 to TRBJ2-7, with D perhaps TRBD1 (5 bases). Looked up from germline, CDR1 is DFQATT and CDR2 is SNEGSKA (reference sequence). The CDR3 runs 18 residues. V lost 0 bases to trimming and J lost 4 bases, with 25 bases between them.

This clonotype was seen more than once but under ten times. This rearrangement joins TRBV6-2 or TRBV6-3 to TRBJ1-4; D possibly corresponds to TRBD1 (6 bases). Trimming pared 6 bases from V and 1 base from J, leaving 9 bases between. The germline gives CDR1 MNHEY, CDR2 SVGEGT. The length of the CDR3 is 14 residues. The CDR3 nucleotides read TGTGCCAGCAGCCGGACAGAAACTAATGAAAAACTGTTTTTT. As protein: CASSRTETNEKLFF.